There are many counts of the clone carrying this TCR beta chain. No antigen is known for it. This sample is part of a study of identical twins. Points from the study as a whole: Out-of-frame alpha sequences shared by twins showed excess low generation probability.

The CDR3 covers 13 residues. V was shortened by 1 base and J by 5 bases, with 5 bases between the two germline ends. From germline, CDR1 is SGHTA and CDR2 FQGTGA. One entry per CDR3 protein, called by TCRdb with MiXCR from the 5' RACE reads. This sample has under 250,000 distinct CDR3 sequences; about 12% occur once, and the top ten carry 4% to 5%. In addition, the sample was reused for a study of yellow fever vaccine responses in identical twins. From that paper: Twins reportedly showed a vaccine T cell response that seemed partly convergent and partly personalized.

Sequencing was carried out using memory (CD45RO+) T cells sorted from blood. This chain links TRBV7-3 with TRBJ2-2; D is unclear. The receptor's source is a woman aged 18 to 35 in good health. Written as DNA, the CDR3 is TGTGCCAGCAGCTTAAGCCGGACCGGGGAGCTGTTTTTT. Translating it yields CASSLSRTGELFF.